This entry concerns a single T cell receptor (beta chain). Its specificity is unknown. The CDR3 is 11 residues long. Germline V gives CDR1 SQVTM, CDR2 ANQGSEA. Trimming shortened V by 4 bases and J by 2 bases, and 6 bases separated the two germline ends. The data belong to a study of cytomegalovirus exposure and HLA in healthy donors. Study-wide context: A prior study identified 117 million unique TCR beta sequences from about 180 million T cells. In terms of ancestry, the Caucasian-associated cluster contained roughly 80% of the 350 to 450 genotyped donors. Whole-study findings and limits: With later analysis, a missense DCLRE1C variant became linked to TCR beta V- and J-gene trimming. A highly shared variant cluster was judged a likely technical artifact.

Primers included in the PCR were 60 Vbeta and 13 Jbeta primers. Generated by immunoSEQ multiplex PCR, the TCRdb table keeps only in-frame clones and is missing some. The sample has 100,000 to 150,000 clones. The genes are TRBV29-1 and TRBJ2-7; no clear D gene. This receptor was obtained from a young man in good health and CMV-seronegative. The sequenced material came from PBMCs. Here the CDR3 reads CSVGATYEQYF. In DNA form, the CDR3 reads TGCAGCGTTGGGGCAACCTACGAGCAGTACTTC.